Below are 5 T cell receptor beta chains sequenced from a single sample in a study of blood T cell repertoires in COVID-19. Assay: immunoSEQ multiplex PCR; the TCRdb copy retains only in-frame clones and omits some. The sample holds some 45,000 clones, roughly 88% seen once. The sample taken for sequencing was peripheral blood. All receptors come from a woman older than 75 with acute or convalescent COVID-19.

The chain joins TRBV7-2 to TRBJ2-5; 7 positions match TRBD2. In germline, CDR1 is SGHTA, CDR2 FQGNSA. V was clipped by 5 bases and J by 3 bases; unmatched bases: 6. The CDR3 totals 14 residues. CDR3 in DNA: TGTGCCAGCAGCCAAGGACTAGGAAAAGAGACCCAGTACTTC. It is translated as CASSQGLGKETQYF.

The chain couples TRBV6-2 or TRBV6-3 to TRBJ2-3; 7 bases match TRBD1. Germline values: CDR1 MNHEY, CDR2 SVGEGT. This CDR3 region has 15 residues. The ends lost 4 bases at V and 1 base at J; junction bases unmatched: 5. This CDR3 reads CASSSNRGRTDTQYF. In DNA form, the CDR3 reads TGTGCCAGCAGTTCCAACAGGGGTCGCACAGATACGCAGTATTTT.

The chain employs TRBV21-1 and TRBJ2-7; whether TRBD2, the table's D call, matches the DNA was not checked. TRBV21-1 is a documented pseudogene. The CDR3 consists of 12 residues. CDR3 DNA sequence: TGTGCCAGCACCCAACCCGTAGCGTGGCAGTACTTC. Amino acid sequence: CASTQPVAWQYF.

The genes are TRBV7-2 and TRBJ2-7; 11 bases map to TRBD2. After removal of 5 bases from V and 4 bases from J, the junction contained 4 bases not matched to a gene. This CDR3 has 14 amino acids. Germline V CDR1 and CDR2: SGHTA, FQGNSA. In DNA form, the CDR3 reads TGTGCCAGCAGCCCTCGGACTAGCGGGTACGAGCAGTACTTC. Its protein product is CASSPRTSGYEQYF.

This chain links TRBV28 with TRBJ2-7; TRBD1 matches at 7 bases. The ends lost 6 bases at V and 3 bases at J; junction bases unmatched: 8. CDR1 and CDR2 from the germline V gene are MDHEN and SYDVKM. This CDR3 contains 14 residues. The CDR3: CASSLTGALYEQYF. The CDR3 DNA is TGTGCCAGCAGCCTAACAGGGGCACTCTACGAGCAGTACTTC. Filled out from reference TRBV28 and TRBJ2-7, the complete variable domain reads DVKVTQSSRYLVKRTGEKVFLECVQDMDHENMFWYRQDPGLGLRLIYFSYDVKMKEKGDIPEGYSVSREKKERFSLILESASTNQTSMYLCASSLTGALYEQYFGPGTRLTVT.